This is a list of T cell receptor beta chains from one sample in a study of blood T cell repertoires in COVID-19. Clones were sequenced by immunoSEQ multiplex PCR, and TCRdb holds only the in-frame ones, with some missing. The data show some 380,000 clones, 90% seen once. Sequencing was performed on peripheral blood. All receptors derive from a man aged 18 to 30 with active or convalescent COVID-19. Both conserved end residues are part of each CDR3. The D gene is left open where the match is weak. Size values are once, few and many counts, or a class for expanded clones, and some rows have none.

j_call v_call d_call clone_size cdr3_nt cdr3_aa
TRBJ1-1 TRBV11-2 NA once TGTGCCAGCAGCTTAGGATCGAGGCGGGCAATGAACACTGAAGCTTTCTTT CASSLGSRRAMNTEAFF
TRBJ1-6 TRBV28 NA NA TGTGCCAGCAGTTTGATAACCGGTTCACCCCTCCACTTT CASSLITGSPLHF
TRBJ1-1 TRBV5-5 TRBD1 NA TGTGCCAGCAGCTTTACGGCAGGGGGCTTGTACACTGAAGCTTTCTTT CASSFTAGGLYTEAFF
TRBJ1-5 TRBV19 NA NA TGTGCCAGTAGTATAGCGGGTGTCAATCAGCCCCAGCATTTT CASSIAGVNQPQHF
TRBJ2-1 TRBV9 TRBD2 NA TGTGCCAGCGCTTCCCGACTAGCGGGATACAATGAGCAGTTCTTC CASASRLAGYNEQFF
TRBJ2-5 TRBV27 NA NA TGTGCCAGCAGTTCAGGGGGAGGAGAGACCCAGTACTTC CASSSGGGETQYF
TRBJ2-3 TRBV21-1 NA once TGTGCCAGCAGCAAAGCAGGGGGACAGGGGGTACCAGATACGCAGTATTTT CASSKAGGQGVPDTQYF
TRBJ2-7 TRBV27 NA NA TGTGCCAGCAGTTCATTGGGGCACCCACTCGAGCAGTACTTC CASSSLGHPLEQYF
TRBJ1-6 TRBV10-3 TRBD1 NA TGTGCCATCAGTGATCCGGGACAGGGTTTGTCACCCCTCCACTTT CAISDPGQGLSPLHF
TRBJ2-7 TRBV5-1 TRBD2 NA TGCGCCAGCAGCTCAGGCCTACCTAGCGGGAGTTACGAGCAGTACTTC CASSSGLPSGSYEQYF
TRBJ1-5 TRBV24-1 NA NA TGTGCCACCAGTGCGGGGTTAAGAAGTCAGCCCCAGCATTTT CATSAGLRSQPQHF
TRBJ2-5 TRBV6-1 NA NA TGTGCCAGCAGTGATTTGACGAGGATTCAAGAGACCCAGTACTTC CASSDLTRIQETQYF
TRBJ1-1 TRBV5-4 NA NA TGTGCCAGCAGCCCCTTTGAAGCTTTCTTT CASSPFEAFF
TRBJ2-4 TRBV15 NA NA TGTGCCACTGGATTCGGGGGAGCCGGGAAAAACATTCAGTACTTC CATGFGGAGKNIQYF
TRBJ1-1 TRBV9 NA NA TGTGCCAGCAGGTCAGGAACAAATACTGAAGCTTTCTTT CASRSGTNTEAFF
TRBJ2-3 TRBV3-1/TRBV3-2 TRBD2 NA TGTGCCAGCAGCCAAAAGACTAGCGGGATCTACACAGATACGCAGTATTTT CASSQKTSGIYTDTQYF
TRBJ1-2 TRBV25-1 NA NA TGTGCCAGCAGTGACAGGGATTTCTATGGCTACACCTTC CASSDRDFYGYTF
TRBJ1-3 TRBV28 NA NA TGTGCCACACTGGGAGGGGCCATTGGAAACACCATATATTTT CATLGGAIGNTIYF
TRBJ2-7 TRBV27 TRBD2 NA TGTGCCAGCAGCCAGACTAGCGGGGGCTCCTACGAGCAGTACTTC CASSQTSGGSYEQYF
TRBJ2-7 TRBV6-5 NA NA TGTGCCAGCAGTTACTCGTCTGTCGGCGAGCAGTACTTC CASSYSSVGEQYF
TRBJ1-3 TRBV7-9 TRBD1 NA TGTGCCAGCAGCTCAGAACAGGGGATCAAACTACTCTCTGGAAACACCATATATTTT CASSSEQGIKLLSGNTIYF
TRBJ2-7 TRBV7-9 TRBD1 NA TGTGCCAGTCGGGACAGGGGCTACGAGCAGTACTTC CASRDRGYEQYF
TRBJ1-1 TRBV28 NA NA TGTGCCAGCAGTTCTGCGGACAGTCATGGAACTGAAGCTTTCTTT CASSSADSHGTEAFF
TRBJ2-5 TRBV27 TRBD2 NA TGTGCCAGCAGTTTAGCCGGGGCCCGCGGGAGGGAGACCCAGTACTTC CASSLAGARGRETQYF
TRBJ1-6 TRBV7-6 NA NA TGTGCCAGCAGCATTAACCAGGTCCGTTCACCCCTCCACTTT CASSINQVRSPLHF
TRBJ1-1 TRBV4-3 NA NA TGCGCCAGCAGCCAAGGATACTCCCCCCAAGCTTTCTTT CASSQGYSPQAFF
TRBJ2-6 TRBV11-2 NA NA TGTGCCAGCAGCTTAGGCGGCTCTGGGGCCAACGTGCTGACTTTC CASSLGGSGANVLTF
TRBJ1-1 TRBV9 NA NA TGTGCCAGCAGCCCCCAGTTGAACACTGAAGCTTTCTTT CASSPQLNTEAFF
TRBJ2-1 TRBV9 TRBD2 few TGTGCCAGCAGCGGGAAAGCGGGAGGCCTTGACAATGAGCAGTTCTTC CASSGKAGGLDNEQFF